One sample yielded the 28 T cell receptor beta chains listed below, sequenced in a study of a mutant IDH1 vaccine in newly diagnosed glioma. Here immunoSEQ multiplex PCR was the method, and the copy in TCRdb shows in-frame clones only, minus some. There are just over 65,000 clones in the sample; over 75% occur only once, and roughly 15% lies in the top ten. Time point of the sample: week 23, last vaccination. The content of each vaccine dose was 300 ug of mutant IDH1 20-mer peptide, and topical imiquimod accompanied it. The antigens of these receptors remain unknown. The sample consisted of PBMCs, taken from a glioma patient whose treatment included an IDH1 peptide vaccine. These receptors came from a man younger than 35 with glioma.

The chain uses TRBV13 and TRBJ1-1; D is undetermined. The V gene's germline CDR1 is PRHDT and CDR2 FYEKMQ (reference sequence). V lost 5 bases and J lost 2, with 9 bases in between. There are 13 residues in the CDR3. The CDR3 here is CASSRTRNTEAFF. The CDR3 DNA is TGTGCCAGCAGCCGAACTAGAAACACTGAAGCTTTCTTT.

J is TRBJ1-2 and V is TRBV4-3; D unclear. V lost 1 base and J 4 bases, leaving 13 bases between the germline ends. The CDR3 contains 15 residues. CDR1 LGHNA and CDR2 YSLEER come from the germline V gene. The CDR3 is CASSQAADGSYGYTF. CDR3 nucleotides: TGCGCCAGCAGCCAAGCGGCGGATGGGTCCTATGGCTACACCTTC.

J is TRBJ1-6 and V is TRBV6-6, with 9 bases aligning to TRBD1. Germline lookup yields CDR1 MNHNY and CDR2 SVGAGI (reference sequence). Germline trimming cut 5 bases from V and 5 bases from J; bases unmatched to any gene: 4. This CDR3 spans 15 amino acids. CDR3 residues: CASSNTGGHNSPLHF. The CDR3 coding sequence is TGTGCCAGCAGTAATACAGGGGGCCATAATTCACCCCTCCACTTT.

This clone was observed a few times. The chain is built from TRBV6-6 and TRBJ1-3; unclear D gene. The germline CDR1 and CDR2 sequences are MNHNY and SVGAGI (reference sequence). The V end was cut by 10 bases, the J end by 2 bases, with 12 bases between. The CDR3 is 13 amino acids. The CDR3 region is CATLMRTGNTIYF. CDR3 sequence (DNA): TGTGCCACACTAATGAGGACTGGAAACACCATATATTTT.

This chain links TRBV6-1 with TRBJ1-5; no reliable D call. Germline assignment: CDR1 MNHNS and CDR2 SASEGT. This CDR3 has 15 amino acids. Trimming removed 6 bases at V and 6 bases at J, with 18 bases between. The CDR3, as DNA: TGTGCCAGCAGCCCCCTTGTGGTGGGTAGTCAGCCCCAGCATTTT. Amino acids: CASSPLVVGSQPQHF.

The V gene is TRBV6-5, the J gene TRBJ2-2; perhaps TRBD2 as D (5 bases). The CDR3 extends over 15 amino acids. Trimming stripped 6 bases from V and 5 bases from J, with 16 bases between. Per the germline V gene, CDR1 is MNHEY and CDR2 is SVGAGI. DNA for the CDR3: TGTGCCAGCAGACTCGGACTTAGTGGAACCGGGGAGCTGTTTTTT. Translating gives CASRLGLSGTGELFF.

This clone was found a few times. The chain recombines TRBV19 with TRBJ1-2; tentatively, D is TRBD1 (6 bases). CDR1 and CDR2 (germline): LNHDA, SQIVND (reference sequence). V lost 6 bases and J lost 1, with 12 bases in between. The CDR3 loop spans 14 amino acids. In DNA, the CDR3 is TGTGCCAGTAGAGCGACAGGTTTTAACTATGGCTACACCTTC. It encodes CASRATGFNYGYTF. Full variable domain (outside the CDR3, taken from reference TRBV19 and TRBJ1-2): DGGITQSPKYLFRKEGQNVTLSCEQNLNHDAMYWYRQDPGQGLRLIYYSQIVNDFQKGDIAEGYSVSREKKESFPLTVTSAQKNPTAFYLCASRATGFNYGYTFGSGTRLTVV.

The CDR3 DNA is TGCAGTGCGGGGGGAGCCTATGGCTACACCTTC. It is translated as CSAGGAYGYTF. The chain has TRBV20-1 and TRBJ1-2, with D tentatively TRBD1 (5 bases). CDR3 size: 11 residues. Deletions cut 6 bases from V and 4 bases from J, with 9 bases between. Germline V gives CDR1 DFQATT, CDR2 SNEGSKA (reference sequence).

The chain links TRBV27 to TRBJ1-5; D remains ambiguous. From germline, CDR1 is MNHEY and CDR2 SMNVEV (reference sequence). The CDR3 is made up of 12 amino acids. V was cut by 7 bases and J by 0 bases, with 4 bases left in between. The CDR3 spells CASTDSNQPQHF. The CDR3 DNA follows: TGTGCCAGCACCGATAGCAATCAGCCCCAGCATTTT.

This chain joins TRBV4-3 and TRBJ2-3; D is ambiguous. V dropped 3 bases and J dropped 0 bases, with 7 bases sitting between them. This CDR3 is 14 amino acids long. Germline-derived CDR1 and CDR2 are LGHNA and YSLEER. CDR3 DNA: TGCGCCAGCAGCCAGCGCCCAAGCACAGATACGCAGTATTTT. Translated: CASSQRPSTDTQYF.

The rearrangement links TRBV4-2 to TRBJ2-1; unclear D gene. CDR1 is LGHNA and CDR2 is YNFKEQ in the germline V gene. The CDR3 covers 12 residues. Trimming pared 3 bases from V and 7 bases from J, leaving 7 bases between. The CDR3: CASSQGKNEQFF. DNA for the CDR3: TGTGCCAGCAGCCAGGGTAAAAATGAGCAGTTCTTC.

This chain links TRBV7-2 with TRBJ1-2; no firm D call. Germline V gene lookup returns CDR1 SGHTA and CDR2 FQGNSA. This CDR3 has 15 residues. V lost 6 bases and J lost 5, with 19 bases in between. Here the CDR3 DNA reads TGTGCCAGCAGGTCGTCACCCAGCTTTCAGTATGGCTACACCTTC. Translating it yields CASRSSPSFQYGYTF.

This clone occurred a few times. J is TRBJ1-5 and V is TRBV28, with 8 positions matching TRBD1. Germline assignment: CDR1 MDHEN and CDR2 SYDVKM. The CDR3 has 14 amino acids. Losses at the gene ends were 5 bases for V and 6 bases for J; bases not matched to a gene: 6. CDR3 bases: TGTGCCAGCAGTCCCCGGACAGGGAGTCAGCCCCAGCATTTT. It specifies CASSPRTGSQPQHF.

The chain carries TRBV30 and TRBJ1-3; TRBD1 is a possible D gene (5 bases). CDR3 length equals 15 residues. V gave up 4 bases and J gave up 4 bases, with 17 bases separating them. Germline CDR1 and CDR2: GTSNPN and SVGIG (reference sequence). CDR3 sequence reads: CAWTYPGTQGNTIYF. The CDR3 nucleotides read TGTGCCTGGACTTACCCCGGGACCCAAGGAAACACCATATATTTT. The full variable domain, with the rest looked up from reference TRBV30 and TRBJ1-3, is SQTIHQWPATLVQPVGSPLSLECTVEGTSNPNLYWYRQAAGRGLQLLFYSVGIGQISSEVPQNLSASRPQDRQFILSSKKLLLSDSGFYLCAWTYPGTQGNTIYFGEGSWLTVV.

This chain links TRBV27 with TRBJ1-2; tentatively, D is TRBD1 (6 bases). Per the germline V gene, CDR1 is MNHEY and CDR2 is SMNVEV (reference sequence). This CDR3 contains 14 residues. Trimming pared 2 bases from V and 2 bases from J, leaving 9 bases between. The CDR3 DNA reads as TGTGCCAGCAGTTTACAGGGGCCAAACTATGGCTACACCTTC. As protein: CASSLQGPNYGYTF.

CDR3 in DNA: TGTGCCAGCAGAAGGGATACTCATAATTCACCCCTCCACTTT. Translation gives CASRRDTHNSPLHF. The chain has TRBV9 and TRBJ1-6; D call uncertain. The CDR3 length is 14 residues. CDR1 and CDR2 (germline): SGDLS, YYNGEE. With 5 bases removed from V and 5 bases from J, the gap between germline ends came to 11 bases.

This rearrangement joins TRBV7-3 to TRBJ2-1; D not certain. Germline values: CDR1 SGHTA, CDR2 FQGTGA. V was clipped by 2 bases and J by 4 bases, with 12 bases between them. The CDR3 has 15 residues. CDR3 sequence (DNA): TGTGCCAGCAGCTTAGTACCGGGCGGTTACAATGAGCAGTTCTTC. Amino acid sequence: CASSLVPGGYNEQFF.

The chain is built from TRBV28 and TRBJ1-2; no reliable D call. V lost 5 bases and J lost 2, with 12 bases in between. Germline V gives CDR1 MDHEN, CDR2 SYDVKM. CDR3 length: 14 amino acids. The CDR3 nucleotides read TGTGCCAGCAGTCCAGTAGACACCAACTATGGCTACACCTTC. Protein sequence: CASSPVDTNYGYTF.

The CDR3, as DNA: TGCAGCGTCGGGGGTACTGAAGCTTTCTTT. Encoded protein: CSVGGTEAFF. V usage is TRBV29-1 and J usage is TRBJ1-1; D might be TRBD1 (5 bases). CDR1 SQVTM and CDR2 ANQGSEA come from the germline V gene. The ends were cut back, 6 bases at V and 5 bases at J, with 7 bases in the middle. There are 10 residues in the CDR3.

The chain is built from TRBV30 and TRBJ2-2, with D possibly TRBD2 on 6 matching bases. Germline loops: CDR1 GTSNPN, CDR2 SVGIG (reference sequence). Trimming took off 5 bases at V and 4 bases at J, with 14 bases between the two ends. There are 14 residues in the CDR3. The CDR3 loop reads CAWCDLAPTGELFF. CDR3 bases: TGTGCCTGGTGCGATCTAGCGCCCACCGGGGAGCTGTTTTTT.

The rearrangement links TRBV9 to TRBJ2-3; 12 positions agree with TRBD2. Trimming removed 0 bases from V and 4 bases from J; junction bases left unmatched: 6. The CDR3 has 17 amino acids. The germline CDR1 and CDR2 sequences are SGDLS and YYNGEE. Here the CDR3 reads CASSVGLAGVSADTQYF. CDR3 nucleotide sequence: TGTGCCAGCAGCGTAGGACTAGCGGGAGTGAGCGCAGATACGCAGTATTTT.

The CDR3 DNA reads as TGTGCCAGCAGTTACTTCGCGTCGGGAGAGACCCAGTACTTC. Residues: CASSYFASGETQYF. The V gene is TRBV6-5, the J gene TRBJ2-5, with D unclear. Trimming cost V 1 base and J 4 bases, with 10 bases left between them. The CDR3 length is 14 residues. CDR1 and CDR2 from the germline V gene are MNHEY and SVGAGI.

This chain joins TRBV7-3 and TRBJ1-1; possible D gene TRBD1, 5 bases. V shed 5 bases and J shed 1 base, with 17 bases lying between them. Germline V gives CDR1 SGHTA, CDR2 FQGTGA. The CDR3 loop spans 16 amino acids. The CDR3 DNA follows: TGTGCCAGCAGCCCTCAGGGATCGCCGCAGAACACTGAAGCTTTCTTT. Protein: CASSPQGSPQNTEAFF.

The CDR3, as DNA: TGCGCCAGCAGCCAAGACCGGACAGGGGTTCATGGCTACACCTTC. Translated: CASSQDRTGVHGYTF. V usage is TRBV4-3 and J usage is TRBJ1-2, with TRBD1 identical over 9 bases. The CDR3 length is 15 residues. Losses at the gene ends were 0 bases for V and 6 bases for J; bases not matched to a gene: 5. CDR1 is LGHNA, CDR2 YSLEER, per germline.

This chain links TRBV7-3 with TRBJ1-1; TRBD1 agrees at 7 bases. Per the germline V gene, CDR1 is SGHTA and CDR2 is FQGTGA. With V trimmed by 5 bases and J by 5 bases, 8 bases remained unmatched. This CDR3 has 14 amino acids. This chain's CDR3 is CASSPDREGTEAFF. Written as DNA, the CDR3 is TGTGCCAGCAGCCCTGACAGGGAGGGGACTGAAGCTTTCTTT. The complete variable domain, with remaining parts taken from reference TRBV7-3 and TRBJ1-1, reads GAGVSQTPSNKVTEKGKYVELRCDPISGHTALYWYRQSLGQGPEFLIYFQGTGAADDSGLPNDRFFAVRPEGSVSTLKIQRTERGDSAVYLCASSPDREGTEAFFGQGTRLTVV.

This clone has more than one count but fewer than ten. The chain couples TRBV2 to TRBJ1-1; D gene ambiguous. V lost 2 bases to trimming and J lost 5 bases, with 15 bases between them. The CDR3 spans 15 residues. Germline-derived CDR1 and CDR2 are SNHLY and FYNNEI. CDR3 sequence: CASSERELIGTEAFF. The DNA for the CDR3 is TGTGCCAGCAGTGAAAGGGAGCTTATTGGGACTGAAGCTTTCTTT.

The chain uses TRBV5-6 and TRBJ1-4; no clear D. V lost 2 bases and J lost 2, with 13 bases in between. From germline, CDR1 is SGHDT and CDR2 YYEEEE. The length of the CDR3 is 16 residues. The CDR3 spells CASSLEWRSTNEKLFF. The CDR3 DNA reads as TGTGCCAGCAGCTTAGAGTGGAGGTCGACTAATGAAAAACTGTTTTTT. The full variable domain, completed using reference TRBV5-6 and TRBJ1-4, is DAGVTQSPTHLIKTRGQQVTLRCSPKSGHDTVSWYQQALGQGPQFIFQYYEEEERQRGNFPDRFSGHQFPNYSSELNVNALLLGDSALYLCASSLEWRSTNEKLFFGSGTQLSVL.

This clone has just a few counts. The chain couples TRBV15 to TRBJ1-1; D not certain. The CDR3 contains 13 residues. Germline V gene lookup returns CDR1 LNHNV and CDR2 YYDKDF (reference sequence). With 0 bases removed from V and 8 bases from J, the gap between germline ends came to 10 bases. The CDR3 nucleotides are TGTGCCACCAGCAGAGATTCGAGAGGGGAAGCTTTCTTT. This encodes CATSRDSRGEAFF.